This TCR beta chain was identified in a study of T cell changes during pregnancy in multiple sclerosis. Trimming shortened V by 4 bases and J by 3 bases, and 17 bases separated the two germline ends. The CDR3 is 16 amino acids. Per the germline V gene, CDR1 is MDHEN and CDR2 is SYDVKM. Sequencing was performed with immunoSEQ multiplex PCR; in TCRdb, only in-frame clones are kept and a portion is missing. The repertoire holds tens of thousands of clones, with roughly nine tenths as singletons. The sequencing here drew on CD4+ T cells from peripheral blood mononuclear cells, taken in the first trimester of pregnancy. The chain couples TRBV28 to TRBJ2-3; the D gene is possibly TRBD1 (5 bases). The source of this sequence is a female donor with multiple sclerosis, enrolled in a pregnancy study. The CDR3 is CASSSPAGSGTDTQYF. The DNA of the CDR3 is TGTGCCAGCAGTTCCCCCGCAGGGTCCGGAACAGATACGCAGTATTTT.